The present T cell receptor (beta chain) was sequenced within a study of spatial heterogeneity in lung cancer. Time point described: sample taken at primary tumor resection. No cell sorting; template was whole RNA from tumor, lung tissue or PBMC. Germline assignment: CDR1 MNHEY and CDR2 SVGEGT. The CDR3 loop spans 14 amino acids. The V segment lost 5 bases and the J segment 0 bases; nucleotides outside the gene matches: 4. TCR cDNA molecules were tagged individually, and each one carried a unique molecular identifier. MiXCR, run by TCRdb on the 5' RACE reads, gives a single entry per CDR3 protein. The sample records tens of thousands of distinct CDR3 sequences, about 12% being singletons. This clonotype was seen a few times.

The source is a male donor with early-stage non-small cell lung cancer. The genes are TRBV6-2 or TRBV6-3 and TRBJ2-7; 7 nucleotides match TRBD1. The material sequenced was PBMCs, taken at surgery. For the CDR3, the DNA is TGTGCCAGCAGTCCACAGGGGTCCTCCTACGAGCAGTACTTC. Encoded protein: CASSPQGSSYEQYF.